This entry lists 4 T cell receptor beta chains sequenced from one sample in a study of CD8 T cells in ankylosing spondylitis. TCRdb re-called the 5' RACE reads with MiXCR, one entry per CDR3 protein. The repertoire holds 250,000 to 400,000 distinct CDR3 sequences, with roughly 12% as singletons. The sequenced sample was blood, either unsorted or a sorted T cell fraction (not recorded which). These receptors came from a female donor with ankylosing spondylitis or in good health (not recorded which).

There are many counts of this clonotype. V gene TRBV4-3 combines with J gene TRBJ2-2; no firm D call. The CDR3 sequence is 14 residues long. Between the trimmed V and J ends, which lost 0 bases and 9 bases, there was a span of 11 bases. Germline V gene data show CDR1 as LGHNA and CDR2 as YSLEER. The CDR3 nucleotides are TGCGCCAGCAGCCAAGATACCGGCAGCCGGGAGCTGTTTTTT. Amino acid sequence: CASSQDTGSRELFF.

This clonotype has ten or more counts. CDR3 loop: CASSLFRTETQYF. The CDR3 region has the DNA TGCGCCAGCAGCTTGTTTAGGACAGAGACCCAGTACTTC. The chain uses TRBV5-1 and TRBJ2-5; D gene ambiguous. The CDR3 is 13 amino acids. Trimming pared 1 base from V and 4 bases from J, leaving 8 bases between. Germline V gene sequence: CDR1 SGHRS, CDR2 YFSETQ.

The sample holds a few counts of this clonotype. The V and J genes are TRBV11-1 and TRBJ2-1; 13 bases are shared with TRBD2. Per the germline V gene, CDR1 is SGHAT and CDR2 is FQDESV (reference sequence). This CDR3 comprises 21 residues. V shed 2 bases, J shed 12 bases, and the junction held 25 bases outside the gene matches. The CDR3 sequence is CASSLRIGLAGDLGAGRPQFF. In nucleotides, the CDR3 is TGTGCCAGCAGCTTAAGGATAGGACTAGCGGGAGATCTCGGGGCCGGTCGGCCGCAGTTCTTC.

Concerning this clonotype: Being one base from a much bigger clone, this may be a read error. The chain recombines TRBV6-5 with TRBJ1-3; a weak D match, TRBD1 (6 bases). The V gene's germline CDR1 is MNHEY and CDR2 SVGAGI. The CDR3 runs 15 residues. CDR3 residues: CASSYGQGTGNTISF. CDR3 DNA: TGTGCCAGCAGTTACGGCCAGGGGACGGGAAACACCATATCTTTT.